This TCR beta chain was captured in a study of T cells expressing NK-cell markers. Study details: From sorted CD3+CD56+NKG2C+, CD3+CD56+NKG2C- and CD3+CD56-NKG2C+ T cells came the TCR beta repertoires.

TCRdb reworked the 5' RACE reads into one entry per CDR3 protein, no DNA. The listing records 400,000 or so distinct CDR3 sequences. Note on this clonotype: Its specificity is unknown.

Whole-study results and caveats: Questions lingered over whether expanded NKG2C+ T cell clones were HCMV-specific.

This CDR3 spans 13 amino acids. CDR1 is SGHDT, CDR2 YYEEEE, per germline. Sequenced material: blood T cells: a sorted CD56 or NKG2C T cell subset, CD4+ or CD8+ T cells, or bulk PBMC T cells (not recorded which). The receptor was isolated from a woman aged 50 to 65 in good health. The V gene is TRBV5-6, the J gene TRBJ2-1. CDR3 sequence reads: CASSLPGSSEQFF.